One and the same sample provided the 10 T cell receptor beta chains below, sequenced in a study of shared clonotypes between healthy human individuals. Sequencing was performed with immunoSEQ multiplex PCR; in TCRdb, only in-frame clones are kept and a portion is missing. The sample gives some 1,600,000 clones, nearly 99% of which show up once; around 0.47% is in the top ten. The sequencing sample was made of naive CD4+ T cells sorted from blood. Noted subset: CD45RA+ positively selected. These receptors all stem from a man aged 25-45 years in good health.

The chain links TRBV7-2 to TRBJ1-1; TRBD1 might be the D (5 bases). The CDR3 totals 15 residues. From germline, CDR1 is SGHTA and CDR2 FQGNSA. Between the trimmed V and J ends, which lost 1 base and 7 bases, there was a span of 16 bases. The CDR3 spells CASSLGGGSGLEAFF. CDR3 nucleotide sequence: TGTGCCAGCAGCTTAGGGGGCGGCTCCGGCCTTGAAGCTTTCTTT.

The CDR3 protein is CAAQGAGELFF. CDR3 bases: TGTGCCGCCCAGGGTGCCGGGGAGCTGTTTTTT. The chain combines TRBV10-3 with TRBJ2-2; possible D gene TRBD1, 5 bases. The CDR3 is 11 amino acids. Germline-derived CDR1 and CDR2 are ENHRY and SYGVKD. V shed 11 bases and J shed 6 bases, with 10 bases lying between them.

About this clone: The same CDR3 can be traced to other DNA sequences in this sample. The chain recombines TRBV5-4 with TRBJ2-2; D is uncertain. V lost 1 base, J lost 2 bases, and 3 bases lay in between. The CDR3 is 13 residues long. Germline values: CDR1 SGHNT, CDR2 YYREEE (reference sequence). The CDR3 sequence is CASSLTNTGELFF. The DNA of the CDR3 is TGTGCCAGCAGCTTGACCAACACCGGGGAGCTGTTTTTT.

This clone showed up just a few times. This chain uses TRBV29-1 with TRBJ1-2; 9 bases agree with TRBD1. Looked up from germline, CDR1 is SQVTM and CDR2 is ANQGSEA. This CDR3 region has 11 residues. The trim removed 7 bases at V and 3 bases at J, leaving 0 bases unmatched. CDR3 protein: CSGDRDYGYTF. CDR3 nucleotide sequence: TGCAGCGGGGACAGGGACTATGGCTACACCTTC.

The CDR3 sequence is CASSLEGQGSDTQYF. DNA for the CDR3: TGTGCCAGCAGCTTGGAGGGACAGGGGTCAGATACGCAGTATTTT. V is TRBV5-6 and J is TRBJ2-3; 10 bases align to TRBD1. The CDR3 runs to 15 residues. V shed 0 bases, J shed 4 bases, and the junction held 2 bases outside the gene matches. Germline V gene sequence: CDR1 SGHDT, CDR2 YYEEEE.

Here the CDR3 reads CASSLPQTGVETQYF. The CDR3 nucleotides read TGTGCCAGCAGCTTGCCCCAGACAGGGGTAGAGACCCAGTACTTC. The V call is TRBV5-4, the J call TRBJ2-5; 8 nucleotides agree with TRBD1. The CDR3 has 15 residues. CDR1 and CDR2 (germline): SGHNT, YYREEE (reference sequence). J gave up 4 bases and V 1 base, and 6 bases lay outside the gene matches.

The chain employs TRBV18 and TRBJ2-1; 13 bases line up with TRBD2. The CDR3 totals 15 residues. Losses at the gene ends were 5 bases for V and 4 bases for J; bases not matched to a gene: 2. CDR1 and CDR2 from the germline V gene are KGHSH and LQKENI. The CDR3 DNA is TGTGCCAGCTCAACGACTAGCGGGAGGTACAATGAGCAGTTCTTC. Its translation is CASSTTSGRYNEQFF.

This rearrangement joins TRBV7-9 to TRBJ2-7; no clear D gene. Germline V CDR1 and CDR2: SEHNR, FQNEAQ (reference sequence). Trimming cost V 1 base and J 5 bases, with 12 bases left between them. The CDR3 contains 14 residues. The CDR3 region is CASSLERPQDEQYF. DNA of the CDR3: TGTGCCAGCAGCTTAGAGCGCCCTCAGGACGAGCAGTACTTC. The full variable domain, in which reference TRBV7-9 and TRBJ2-7 provide the parts outside the CDR3, is DTGVSQNPRHKITKRGQNVTFRCDPISEHNRLYWYRQTLGQGPEFLTYFQNEAQLEKSRLLSDRFSAERPKGSFSTLEIQRTEQGDSAMYLCASSLERPQDEQYFGPGTRLTVT.

The gene calls are TRBV27 and TRBJ2-5; D is perhaps TRBD1 or TRBD2 (5 bases each). Germline V gene data show CDR1 as MNHEY and CDR2 as SMNVEV (reference sequence). The CDR3 is 14 residues long. Trimming pared 6 bases from V and 0 bases from J, leaving 11 bases between. DNA of the CDR3: TGTGCCAGCAGGAGGGGTCGGTACCAAGAGACCCAGTACTTC. Protein: CASRRGRYQETQYF.

The chain carries TRBV10-3 and TRBJ1-5, with D maybe TRBD1 (5 bases). Germline CDR1 reads ENHRY; CDR2 reads SYGVKD. V was clipped by 1 base and J by 4 bases, with 8 bases between them. The CDR3 consists of 14 residues. The DNA for the CDR3 is TGTGCCATCAGTGAGTTTACAGGAAATCAGCCCCAGCATTTT. As protein: CAISEFTGNQPQHF.